The 8 T cell receptor beta chains reported below all come from one sample, sequenced in a study of blood T cell repertoires in COVID-19. Produced via immunoSEQ multiplex PCR; TCRdb's table is partial and in-frame only. The repertoire consists of 210,000 or so clones, with about nine tenths occurring once and the leading ten covering 2% to 3%. Sequencing was done on a sample of peripheral blood. These receptors all come from a man aged 25-40 years with COVID-19, enrolled during active disease.

The CDR3 region is CASSRSGTAYGYTF. CDR3 bases: TGTGCCAGCAGTCGTTCCGGGACAGCCTATGGCTACACCTTC. This chain connects TRBV2 to TRBJ1-2; 7 positions agree with TRBD1. From germline, CDR1 is SNHLY and CDR2 FYNNEI. The CDR3 is made up of 14 amino acids. Germline trimming cut 5 bases from V and 4 bases from J; bases unmatched to any gene: 7.

The chain combines TRBV27 with TRBJ1-5, with a tentative D call TRBD1 (5 bases). Germline V gene lookup returns CDR1 MNHEY and CDR2 SMNVEV (reference sequence). V was clipped by 2 bases and J by 6 bases, with 14 bases between them. This CDR3 is built from 15 residues. The DNA for the CDR3 is TGTGCCAGCAGTTTAAGTGGGGCGATTGCTCAGCCCCAGCATTTT. This translates into CASSLSGAIAQPQHF.

The V gene is TRBV7-8, the J gene TRBJ1-6, with no clear D. V lost 5 bases to trimming and J lost 15 bases, with 14 bases between them. This CDR3 is 12 amino acids long. CDR1 is SGHVS and CDR2 is FQNEAQ in the germline V gene. CDR3 coding DNA: TGTGCCAGCAGCCCCCTCGTGGCTGGCCTCCACTTT. Translating gives CASSPLVAGLHF.

This clone occurred a few times. The chain combines TRBV6-5 with TRBJ1-2; TRBD1 agrees at 9 bases. Trimming at V came to 6 bases and at J to 7 bases, leaving 9 bases not matched to a gene. The CDR3 covers 14 residues. Per germline, CDR1 MNHEY and CDR2 SVGAGI. CDR3 loop: CASRGTGGASGYTF. CDR3 DNA sequence: TGTGCCAGCAGGGGAACAGGGGGCGCGAGTGGCTACACCTTC.

The chain uses TRBV12-5 and TRBJ1-2; 7 bases match TRBD1. From germline, CDR1 is LGHNT and CDR2 FRNRAP. V shed 7 bases, J shed 4 bases, and the junction held 12 bases outside the gene matches. The CDR3 has 15 residues. This CDR3 is CASARQAGGTYGYTF. The CDR3 coding sequence is TGTGCTAGTGCCCGGCAGGCAGGGGGGACCTATGGCTACACCTTC.

The chain has TRBV7-3 and TRBJ2-3, with 10 bases identical to TRBD2. The CDR3 has 16 residues. Unmatched junction bases numbered 7, after V lost 3 bases and J lost 4 bases. Germline V gives CDR1 SGHTA, CDR2 FQGTGA. This chain's CDR3 is CASSFHLAGGADTQYF. DNA of the CDR3: TGTGCCAGCAGCTTCCACTTAGCGGGAGGCGCAGATACGCAGTATTTT.

The rearrangement uses TRBV5-5 and TRBJ1-2; 9 positions agree with TRBD1. Germline CDR1 reads SGHKS; CDR2 reads YYEKEE (reference sequence). The CDR3 extends over 13 amino acids. Trimming cost V 4 bases and J 8 bases; bases outside gene matches: 6. CDR3 residues: CASSRRTGDGYTF. Written as DNA, the CDR3 is TGTGCCAGCAGCCGTAGGACAGGGGACGGCTACACCTTC.

This rearrangement joins TRBV11-1 to TRBJ1-2; 10 positions agree with TRBD1. This CDR3 spans 14 amino acids. Germline V lookup: CDR1 SGHAT, CDR2 FQDESV (reference sequence). The V segment lost 5 bases and the J segment 6 bases; nucleotides outside the gene matches: 6. In nucleotides, the CDR3 is TGTGCCAGCAGCCCGGGACAGGGGAGGAATGGCTACACCTTC. Its protein is CASSPGQGRNGYTF.